The 30 T cell receptor beta chains below were found in one sample sequenced in a study of blood T cell repertoires in COVID-19. Only in-frame clones appear in the TCRdb table, and some are missing; sequencing was by immunoSEQ multiplex PCR. The sample shows over 150,000 clones, about 86% of them seen only once. Input material: peripheral blood. All receptors derive from a woman aged 65 to 85 with COVID-19, enrolled during active disease.

The CDR3 sequence: CASTPSGASNQPQHF. CDR3 coding DNA: TGTGCCAGCACCCCCTCGGGAGCGAGCAATCAGCCCCAGCATTTT. This chain uses TRBV5-5 with TRBJ1-5; D gene ambiguous. This CDR3 is built from 15 residues. The germline V gene has CDR1 SGHKS and CDR2 YYEKEE (reference sequence). Trimming took off 6 bases at V and 1 base at J, with 14 bases between the two ends. The whole variable domain, remainder taken from reference TRBV5-5 and TRBJ1-5, is DAGVTQSPTHLIKTRGQQVTLRCSPISGHKSVSWYQQVLGQGPQFIFQYYEKEERGRGNFPDRFSARQFPNYSSELNVNALLLGDSALYLCASTPSGASNQPQHFGDGTRLSIL.

The chain links TRBV6-5 to TRBJ1-2; TRBD1 is a possible D gene (5 bases). The V end was cut by 0 bases, the J end by 0 bases, with 8 bases between. Germline loops: CDR1 MNHEY, CDR2 SVGAGI. There are 15 residues in the CDR3. This CDR3 is CASSYSGGTNYGYTF. Written as DNA, the CDR3 is TGTGCCAGCAGTTACTCCGGGGGGACTAACTATGGCTACACCTTC.

The V and J genes are TRBV5-1 and TRBJ1-3; tentatively, D is TRBD1 (6 bases). From germline, CDR1 is SGHRS and CDR2 YFSETQ. Trimming left V 2 bases short and J 6 bases short, with 9 bases between. The CDR3 totals 13 residues. CDR3 loop: CASSLQGENTIYF. The CDR3 DNA is TGCGCCAGCAGCTTACAGGGCGAAAACACCATATATTTT.

This rearrangement joins TRBV14 to TRBJ1-2; the D gene is possibly TRBD1 (6 bases). The CDR3 totals 14 residues. Trimming took 0 bases from V and 8 from J, leaving 13 bases between them. CDR1 and CDR2 from the germline V gene are SGHDN and FVKESK. This CDR3 reads CASSQDGRGGGYTF. Here the CDR3 DNA reads TGTGCCAGCAGCCAAGATGGCAGGGGTGGGGGCTACACCTTC.

The CDR3 loop reads CSASVFGSGGGNEQFF. The CDR3 bases are TGCAGTGCTAGTGTATTTGGTTCGGGGGGCGGCAATGAGCAGTTCTTC. V gene TRBV20-1 combines with J gene TRBJ2-1, with D perhaps TRBD2 (7 bases). The CDR3 is made up of 16 amino acids. Per germline, CDR1 DFQATT and CDR2 SNEGSKA (reference sequence). The V and J ends lost 3 bases and 6 bases respectively, with 21 bases between them.

The chain recombines TRBV2 with TRBJ2-2, with 7 bases fitting TRBD1. Trimming took 6 bases from V and 5 from J; bases not matched to a gene: 9. The CDR3 covers 15 residues. CDR1 is SNHLY, CDR2 FYNNEI, per germline. CDR3: CASRGPGQTTGELFF. The CDR3 nucleotides read TGTGCCAGCAGAGGACCGGGACAGACAACCGGGGAGCTGTTTTTT. Based on the CDR3 plus reference TRBV2 and TRBJ2-2, the full variable domain is EPEVTQTPSHQVTQMGQEVILRCVPISNHLYFYWYRQILGQKVEFLVSFYNNEISEKSEIFDDQFSVERPDGSNFTLKIRSTKLEDSAMYFCASRGPGQTTGELFFGEGSRLTVL.

The chain joins TRBV2 to TRBJ1-2, with TRBD1 identical over 7 bases. The CDR3 sequence is 15 residues long. V lost 4 bases, J lost 6 bases, and 11 bases stayed unmatched. The germline gives CDR1 SNHLY, CDR2 FYNNEI. CDR3 nucleotides: TGTGCCAGCAGTGGGGGACAGAGGAGGGCCGATGGCTACACCTTC. This codes for CASSGGQRRADGYTF. Full variable domain (missing parts from reference TRBV2 and TRBJ1-2): EPEVTQTPSHQVTQMGQEVILRCVPISNHLYFYWYRQILGQKVEFLVSFYNNEISEKSEIFDDQFSVERPDGSNFTLKIRSTKLEDSAMYFCASSGGQRRADGYTFGSGTRLTVV.

CDR3 DNA sequence: TGTGCCAGCAGTGAAGCGGGCAGGGGAAACTCTGGAAACACCATATATTTT. The encoded protein is CASSEAGRGNSGNTIYF. This rearrangement joins TRBV6-1 to TRBJ1-3; weak D call: TRBD1 (6 bases). The V gene's germline CDR1 is MNHNS and CDR2 SASEGT. The CDR3 spans 17 residues. Deletions cut 0 bases from V and 0 bases from J, with 12 bases between.

The V and J genes are TRBV25-1 and TRBJ2-1; 7 bases agree with TRBD1. Per the germline V gene, CDR1 is MGHDK and CDR2 is SYGVNS. Trimming at V came to 1 base and at J to 0 bases, leaving 0 bases not matched to a gene. CDR3 length: 15 amino acids. This chain's CDR3 is CASSESGGSYNEQFF. The CDR3 DNA sequence: TGTGCCAGCAGTGAATCAGGGGGCTCCTACAATGAGCAGTTCTTC.

This chain joins TRBV28 and TRBJ1-1; 8 bases are a match to TRBD1. This CDR3 has 15 residues. J lost 2 bases, V lost 5 bases, and 7 bases had no gene match. Germline V gene data show CDR1 as MDHEN and CDR2 as SYDVKM. As DNA, the CDR3 is TGTGCCAGCAGTGCCGGACAGGGCGGAAACACTGAAGCTTTCTTT. This gives the protein CASSAGQGGNTEAFF.

This clone was seen a single time. This chain links TRBV28 with TRBJ2-7; a possible D gene is TRBD1 (6 bases). V was shortened by 5 bases and J by 3 bases, with 20 bases between the two germline ends. CDR1 and CDR2 from the germline V gene are MDHEN and SYDVKM. This CDR3 has 16 residues. CDR3 sequence (DNA): TGTGCCAGCAGTACGTACCTGACAGGTCCCTTCTACGAGCAGTACTTC. It translates to CASSTYLTGPFYEQYF. Full variable domain (outside the CDR3, taken from reference TRBV28 and TRBJ2-7): DVKVTQSSRYLVKRTGEKVFLECVQDMDHENMFWYRQDPGLGLRLIYFSYDVKMKEKGDIPEGYSVSREKKERFSLILESASTNQTSMYLCASSTYLTGPFYEQYFGPGTRLTVT.

This clone appeared a single time. The chain recombines TRBV6-1 with TRBJ1-1; perhaps TRBD1 as D (5 bases). The CDR3 is 14 amino acids. Trimming took off 0 bases at V and 10 bases at J, with 15 bases between the two ends. The germline V gene encodes CDR1 MNHNS and CDR2 SASEGT. The CDR3 DNA reads TGTGCCAGCAGTGAAGCAGGCAGGGCGAGAGGAGCTTTCTTT. The encoded protein is CASSEAGRARGAFF.

The chain links TRBV5-1 to TRBJ1-2; a possible D gene is TRBD1 (5 bases). Trimming removed 0 bases at V and 8 bases at J, with 14 bases between. The CDR3 loop spans 14 amino acids. Germline CDR1 is SGHRS and CDR2 is YFSETQ. The CDR3 loop is CASSLVGREHGYTF. The CDR3 nucleotides are TGCGCCAGCAGCTTGGTTGGCAGGGAACACGGCTACACCTTC.

The V gene is TRBV9, the J gene TRBJ2-7, with 10 bases fitting TRBD2. The CDR3 is made up of 15 amino acids. Germline trimming cut 2 bases from V and 4 bases from J; bases unmatched to any gene: 6. Germline CDR1 and CDR2: SGDLS and YYNGEE. The CDR3 DNA sequence: TGTGCCAGCAGCGTGGGTACTAGCGGGGTTTACGAGCAGTACTTC. This gives the protein CASSVGTSGVYEQYF.

The chain recombines TRBV7-9 with TRBJ1-6; TRBD1 is a possible D gene (5 bases). This CDR3 has 16 amino acids. Germline values: CDR1 SEHNR, CDR2 FQNEAQ (reference sequence). The V end lost 6 bases, the J end lost 3 bases, and 15 bases lay between the germline ends. The CDR3 coding sequence is TGTGCCAGCAGTTCCCCCCAGGGACTCTATAATTCACCCCTCCACTTT. Translation gives CASSSPQGLYNSPLHF.

V and J are TRBV19 and TRBJ1-1; 7 positions match TRBD1. Looked up from germline, CDR1 is LNHDA and CDR2 is SQIVND (reference sequence). CDR3 length: 15 amino acids. Trimming took 5 bases from V and 0 from J; bases not matched to a gene: 6. In nucleotides, the CDR3 is TGTGCCAGTAGTGAAGGGGGCAGGATGAACACTGAAGCTTTCTTT. The encoded protein is CASSEGGRMNTEAFF.

The chain employs TRBV3-1 (or the pseudogene TRBV3-2) and TRBJ2-5; D is unresolved. Germline values: CDR1 LGHDT, CDR2 YNNKEL (reference sequence). This CDR3 comprises 16 residues. Deletions cut 3 bases from V and 1 base from J, with 15 bases between. The CDR3 DNA reads TGTGCCAGCAGCCATCCCCTGGGCGTGCTCCAAGAGACCCAGTACTTC. This gives the protein CASSHPLGVLQETQYF.

V usage is TRBV5-6 and J usage is TRBJ2-7; 7 nucleotides line up with TRBD2. V lost 5 bases to trimming and J lost 7 bases; unmatched junction nucleotides: 6. Germline loops: CDR1 SGHDT, CDR2 YYEEEE. The CDR3 totals 12 residues. The CDR3 loop reads CASSKRGREQYF. For the CDR3, the DNA is TGTGCCAGCAGTAAGCGGGGAAGGGAGCAGTACTTC.

V is TRBV5-1 and J is TRBJ2-3; maybe TRBD2 (6 bases). The CDR3 runs 17 residues. The ends were cut back, 0 bases at V and 0 bases at J, with 14 bases in the middle. The V gene's germline CDR1 is SGHRS and CDR2 YFSETQ. CDR3 region: CASSLEGRYASTDTQYF. The CDR3 DNA reads as TGCGCCAGCAGCTTGGAAGGGAGGTATGCAAGCACAGATACGCAGTATTTT. The entire variable domain, with the rest obtained from reference TRBV5-1 and TRBJ2-3, is as follows: KAGVTQTPRYLIKTRGQQVTLSCSPISGHRSVSWYQQTPGQGLQFLFEYFSETQRNKGNFPGRFSGRQFSNSRSEMNVSTLELGDSALYLCASSLEGRYASTDTQYFGPGTRLTVL.

This clone was seen once. V is TRBV30 and J is TRBJ1-4; tentatively, D is TRBD1 (5 bases). The V end was cut by 5 bases, the J end by 7 bases, with 20 bases between. Germline values: CDR1 GTSNPN, CDR2 SVGIG (reference sequence). This CDR3 has 15 residues. The CDR3 is CAWEVNRQFGEKLFF. As DNA, the CDR3 is TGTGCCTGGGAGGTAAATAGACAGTTTGGTGAAAAACTGTTTTTT.

The rearrangement links TRBV10-3 to TRBJ2-1; 10 bases match TRBD2. CDR1 and CDR2 (germline): ENHRY, SYGVKD. J was trimmed by 8 bases and V by 6 bases; bases with no gene match: 13. The CDR3 totals 16 residues. The CDR3 nucleotides are TGTGCCATCAGATTGAGCGGGGGGGCCGGGAAGGATGAGCAGTTCTTC. Translation: CAIRLSGGAGKDEQFF.

The chain links TRBV3-1 (or the pseudogene TRBV3-2) to TRBJ2-7; tentatively, D is TRBD2 (6 bases). The CDR3 has 13 amino acids. In germline, CDR1 is LGHDT, CDR2 YNNKEL (reference sequence). Trimming took off 4 bases at V and 6 bases at J, with 13 bases between the two ends. The CDR3 loop reads CASSPGGVGEQYF. Written as DNA, the CDR3 is TGTGCCAGCAGCCCAGGAGGGGTGGGCGAGCAGTACTTC.

This clone is a singleton in its sample. The genes are TRBV19 and TRBJ1-4, with TRBD1 identical over 9 bases. The CDR3 extends over 17 amino acids. Germline values: CDR1 LNHDA, CDR2 SQIVND (reference sequence). With V trimmed by 6 bases and J by 5 bases, 13 bases remained unmatched. The CDR3 is CASRLGQGKNRNEKLFF. The CDR3 DNA reads TGTGCCAGTAGGCTAGGACAGGGGAAAAACAGAAATGAAAAACTGTTTTTT.

The J gene is TRBJ1-4, the V gene TRBV19; possibly TRBD1 for D (5 bases). The germline CDR1 and CDR2 sequences are LNHDA and SQIVND (reference sequence). Between the trimmed V and J ends, which lost 4 bases and 6 bases, there was a span of 12 bases. The CDR3 covers 14 residues. In nucleotides, the CDR3 is TGTGCCAGTAGTAAAGTAGGGGCGGATGAAAAACTGTTTTTT. Its protein product is CASSKVGADEKLFF.

The chain joins TRBV4-1 to TRBJ1-1, with D possibly TRBD1 on 6 matching bases. The CDR3 contains 15 residues. The V end lost 2 bases, the J end lost 1 base, and 11 bases lay between the germline ends. Germline values: CDR1 MGHRA, CDR2 YSYEKL. The CDR3 is CASSQWDTENTEAFF. CDR3 sequence (DNA): TGCGCCAGCAGCCAATGGGACACCGAGAACACTGAAGCTTTCTTT.

The chain joins TRBV7-3 to TRBJ2-1; 13 bases agree with TRBD2. Trimming cost V 2 bases and J 0 bases; bases outside gene matches: 4. Per germline, CDR1 SGHTA and CDR2 FQGTGA. The CDR3 spans 18 residues. The CDR3 nucleotides are TGTGCCAGCAGCTTACCACTAGCGGGGGGGAGCTCCTACAATGAGCAGTTCTTC. Translated, it gives CASSLPLAGGSSYNEQFF.

The chain carries TRBV12-3 or TRBV12-4 and TRBJ2-5; the D gene is possibly TRBD1 (6 bases). Trimming cost V 4 bases and J 4 bases, with 7 bases left between them. The CDR3 is made up of 12 amino acids. As DNA, the CDR3 is TGTGCCAGCAGTTCCAGGGGAGAGACCCAGTACTTC. Its translation: CASSSRGETQYF.

The V and J genes are TRBV7-3 and TRBJ2-3, with a weak D call TRBD2 (6 bases). Deletions cut 5 bases from V and 2 bases from J, with 14 bases between. The CDR3 has 15 residues. Looked up from germline, CDR1 is SGHTA and CDR2 is FQGTGA. The CDR3 coding sequence is TGTGCCAGCAGCCGGGGGTCACCAGTCACAGATACGCAGTATTTT. This gives the protein CASSRGSPVTDTQYF.

V is TRBV2 and J is TRBJ1-2; D may be TRBD1 (6 bases). V lost 8 bases to trimming and J lost 2 bases, with 15 bases between them. CDR1 SNHLY and CDR2 FYNNEI come from the germline V gene. The length of the CDR3 is 14 residues. The CDR3 sequence: CASSTDRDNYGYTF. For the CDR3, the DNA is TGTGCCAGCTCGACGGACAGAGACAACTATGGCTACACCTTC.

The chain uses TRBV10-3 and TRBJ1-2; D remains ambiguous. CDR1 is ENHRY, CDR2 SYGVKD, per germline. The CDR3 extends over 14 amino acids. V was shortened by 6 bases and J by 6 bases, with 17 bases between the two germline ends. The CDR3 is CAIRGFGVWDGYTF. The CDR3 region has the DNA TGTGCCATCAGGGGATTCGGGGTGTGGGATGGCTACACCTTC.